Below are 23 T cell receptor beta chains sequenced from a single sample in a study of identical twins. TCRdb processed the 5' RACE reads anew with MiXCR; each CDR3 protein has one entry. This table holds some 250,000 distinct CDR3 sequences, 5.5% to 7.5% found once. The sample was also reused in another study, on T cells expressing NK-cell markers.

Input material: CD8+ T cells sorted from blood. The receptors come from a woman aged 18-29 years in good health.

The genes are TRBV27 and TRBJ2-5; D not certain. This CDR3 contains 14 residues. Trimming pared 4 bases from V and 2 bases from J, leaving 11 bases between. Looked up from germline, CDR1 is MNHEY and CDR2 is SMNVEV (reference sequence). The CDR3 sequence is CASSSERSQETQYF. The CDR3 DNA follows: TGTGCCAGCAGTTCGGAACGGAGTCAAGAGACCCAGTACTTC.

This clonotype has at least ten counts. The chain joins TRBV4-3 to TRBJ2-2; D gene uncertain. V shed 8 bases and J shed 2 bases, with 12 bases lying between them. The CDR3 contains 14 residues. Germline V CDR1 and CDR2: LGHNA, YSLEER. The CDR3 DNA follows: TGCGCCAGCCGGGCCGCGGCAAACACCGGGGAGCTGTTTTTT. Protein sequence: CASRAAANTGELFF.

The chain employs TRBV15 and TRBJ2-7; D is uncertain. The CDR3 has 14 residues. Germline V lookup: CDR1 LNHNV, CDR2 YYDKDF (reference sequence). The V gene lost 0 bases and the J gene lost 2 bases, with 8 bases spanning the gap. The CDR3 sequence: CATSRDPLPYEQYF. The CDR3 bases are TGTGCCACCAGCAGAGATCCCCTGCCCTACGAGCAGTACTTC. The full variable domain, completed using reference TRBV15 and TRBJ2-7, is DAMVIQNPRYQVTQFGKPVTLSCSQTLNHNVMYWYQQKSSQAPKLLFHYYDKDFNNEADTPDNFQSRRPNTSFCFLDIRSPGLGDTAMYLCATSRDPLPYEQYFGPGTRLTVT.

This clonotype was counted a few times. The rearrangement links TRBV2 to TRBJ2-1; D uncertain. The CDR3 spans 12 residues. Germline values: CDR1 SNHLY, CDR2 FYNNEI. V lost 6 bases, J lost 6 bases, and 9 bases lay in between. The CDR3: CASSQDINEQFF. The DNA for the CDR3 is TGTGCCAGCAGCCAAGACATCAATGAGCAGTTCTTC.

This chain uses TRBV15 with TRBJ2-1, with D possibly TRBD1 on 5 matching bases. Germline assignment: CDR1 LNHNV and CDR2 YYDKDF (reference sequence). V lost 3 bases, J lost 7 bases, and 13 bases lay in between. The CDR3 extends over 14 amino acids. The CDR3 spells CATSSHRSTNEQFF. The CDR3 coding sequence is TGTGCCACCAGCAGTCACAGGAGTACGAATGAGCAGTTCTTC.

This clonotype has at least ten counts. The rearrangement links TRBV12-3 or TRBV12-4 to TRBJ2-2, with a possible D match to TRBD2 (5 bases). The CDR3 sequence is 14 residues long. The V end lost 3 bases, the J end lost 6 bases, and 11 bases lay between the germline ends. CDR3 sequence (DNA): TGTGCCAGCAGTTTCGGGGTTAGGGCCGGGGAGCTGTTTTTT. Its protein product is CASSFGVRAGELFF.

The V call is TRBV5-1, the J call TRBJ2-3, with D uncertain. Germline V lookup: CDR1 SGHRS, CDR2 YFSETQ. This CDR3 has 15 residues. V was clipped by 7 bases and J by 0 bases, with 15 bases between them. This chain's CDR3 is CASAHPRESTDTQYF. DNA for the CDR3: TGCGCCAGCGCACACCCAAGAGAGAGCACAGATACGCAGTATTTT.

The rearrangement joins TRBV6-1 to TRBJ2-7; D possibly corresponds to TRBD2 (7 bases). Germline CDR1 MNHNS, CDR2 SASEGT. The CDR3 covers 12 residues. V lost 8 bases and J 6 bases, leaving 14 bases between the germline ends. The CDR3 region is CASGGAQIEQYF. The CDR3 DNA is TGTGCCAGCGGGGGGGCCCAGATCGAGCAGTACTTC.

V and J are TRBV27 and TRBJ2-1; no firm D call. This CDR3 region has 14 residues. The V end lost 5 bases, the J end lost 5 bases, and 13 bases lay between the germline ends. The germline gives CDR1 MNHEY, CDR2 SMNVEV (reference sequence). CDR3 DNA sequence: TGTGCCAGCAGTCCCCTTCTTACCAACAATGAGCAGTTCTTC. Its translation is CASSPLLTNNEQFF.

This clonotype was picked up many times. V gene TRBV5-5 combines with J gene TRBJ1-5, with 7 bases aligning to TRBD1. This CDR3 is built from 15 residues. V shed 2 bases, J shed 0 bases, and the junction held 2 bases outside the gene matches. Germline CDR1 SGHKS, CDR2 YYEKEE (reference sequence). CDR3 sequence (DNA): TGTGCCAGCAGCTTAGGGGGCGATAGCAATCAGCCCCAGCATTTT. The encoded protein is CASSLGGDSNQPQHF. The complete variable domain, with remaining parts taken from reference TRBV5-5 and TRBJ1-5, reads DAGVTQSPTHLIKTRGQQVTLRCSPISGHKSVSWYQQVLGQGPQFIFQYYEKEERGRGNFPDRFSARQFPNYSSELNVNALLLGDSALYLCASSLGGDSNQPQHFGDGTRLSIL.

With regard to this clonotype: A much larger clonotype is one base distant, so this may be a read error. CDR3 sequence (DNA): TGTGCCAGCAGTCGTAGCTGGTCGGTGGTGGCAGATACGCAGTATTTT. Translation: CASSRSWSVVADTQYF. The V and J genes are TRBV12-3 or TRBV12-4 and TRBJ2-3; D unclear. CDR3 length: 16 amino acids. Trimming stripped 5 bases from V and 4 bases from J, with 19 bases between.

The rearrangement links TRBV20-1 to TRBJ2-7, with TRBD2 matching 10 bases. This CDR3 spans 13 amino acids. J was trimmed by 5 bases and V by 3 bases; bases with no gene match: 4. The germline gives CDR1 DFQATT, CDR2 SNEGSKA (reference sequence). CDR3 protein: CSARRLAGDEQYF. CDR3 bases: TGCAGTGCTAGGAGGCTAGCGGGAGACGAGCAGTACTTC.

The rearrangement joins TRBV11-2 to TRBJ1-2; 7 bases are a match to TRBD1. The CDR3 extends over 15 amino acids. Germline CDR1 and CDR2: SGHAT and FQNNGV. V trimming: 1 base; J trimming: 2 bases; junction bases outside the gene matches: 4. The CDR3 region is CASSLGRQGNYGYTF. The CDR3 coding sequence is TGTGCCAGCAGCTTAGGGCGACAGGGAAACTATGGCTACACCTTC.

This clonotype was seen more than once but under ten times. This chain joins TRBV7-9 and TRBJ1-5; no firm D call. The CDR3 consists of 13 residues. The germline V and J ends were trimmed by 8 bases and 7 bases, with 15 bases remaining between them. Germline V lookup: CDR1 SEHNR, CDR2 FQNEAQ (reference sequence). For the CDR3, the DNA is TGTGCCAGCGCTCCTAACGGGCGACAGCCCCAGCATTTT. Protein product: CASAPNGRQPQHF.

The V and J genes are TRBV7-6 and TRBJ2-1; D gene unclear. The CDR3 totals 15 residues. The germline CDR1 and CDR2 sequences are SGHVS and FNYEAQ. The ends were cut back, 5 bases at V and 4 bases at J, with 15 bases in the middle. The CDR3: CASSTRPHQYNEQFF. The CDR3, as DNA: TGTGCCAGCAGCACCCGGCCTCACCAGTACAATGAGCAGTTCTTC.

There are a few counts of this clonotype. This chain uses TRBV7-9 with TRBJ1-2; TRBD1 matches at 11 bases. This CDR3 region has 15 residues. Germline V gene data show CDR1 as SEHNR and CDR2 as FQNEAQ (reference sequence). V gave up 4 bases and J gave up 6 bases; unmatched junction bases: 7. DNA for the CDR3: TGTGCCAGCAGCTCCCCGGGACAGGGGGACGATGGCTACACCTTC. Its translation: CASSSPGQGDDGYTF. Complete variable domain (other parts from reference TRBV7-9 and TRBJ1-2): DTGVSQNPRHKITKRGQNVTFRCDPISEHNRLYWYRQTLGQGPEFLTYFQNEAQLEKSRLLSDRFSAERPKGSFSTLEIQRTEQGDSAMYLCASSSPGQGDDGYTFGSGTRLTVV.

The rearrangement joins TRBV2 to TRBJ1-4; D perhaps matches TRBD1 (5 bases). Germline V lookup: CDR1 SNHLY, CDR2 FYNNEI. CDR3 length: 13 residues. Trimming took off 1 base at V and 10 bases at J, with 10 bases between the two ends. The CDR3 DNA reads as TGTGCCAGCAGTGAAGTCAGCCAGGGAAAACTGTTTTTT. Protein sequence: CASSEVSQGKLFF. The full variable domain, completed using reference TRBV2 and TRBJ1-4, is EPEVTQTPSHQVTQMGQEVILRCVPISNHLYFYWYRQILGQKVEFLVSFYNNEISEKSEIFDDQFSVERPDGSNFTLKIRSTKLEDSAMYFCASSEVSQGKLFFGSGTQLSVL.

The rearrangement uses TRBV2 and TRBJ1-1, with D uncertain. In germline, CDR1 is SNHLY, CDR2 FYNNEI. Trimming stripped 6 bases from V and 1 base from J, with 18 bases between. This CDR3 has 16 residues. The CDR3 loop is CASRPSGTLKNTEAFF. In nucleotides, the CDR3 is TGTGCCAGCAGGCCCTCGGGAACCCTTAAGAACACTGAAGCTTTCTTT.

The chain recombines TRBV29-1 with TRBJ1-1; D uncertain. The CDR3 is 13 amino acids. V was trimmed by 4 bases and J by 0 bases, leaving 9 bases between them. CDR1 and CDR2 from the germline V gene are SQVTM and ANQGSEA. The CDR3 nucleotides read TGCAGCGTTGTTAGAGCGTTGAACACTGAAGCTTTCTTT. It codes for CSVVRALNTEAFF.

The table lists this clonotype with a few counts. CDR3 sequence (DNA): TGTGCCAGCAGTTTATCGCAGGACCCGAGAAAACTGTTTTTT. As protein: CASSLSQDPRKLFF. The gene calls are TRBV27 and TRBJ1-4; the D is unclear. Trimming cost V 0 bases and J 10 bases, with 12 bases left between them. Per germline, CDR1 MNHEY and CDR2 SMNVEV (reference sequence). The CDR3 is made up of 14 amino acids.

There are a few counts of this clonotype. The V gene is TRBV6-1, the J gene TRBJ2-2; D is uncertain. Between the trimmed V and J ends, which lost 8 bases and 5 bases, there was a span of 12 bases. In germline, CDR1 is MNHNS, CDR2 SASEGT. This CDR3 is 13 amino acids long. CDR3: CASGVHGTGELFF. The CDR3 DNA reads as TGTGCCAGCGGGGTCCACGGAACCGGGGAGCTGTTTTTT.

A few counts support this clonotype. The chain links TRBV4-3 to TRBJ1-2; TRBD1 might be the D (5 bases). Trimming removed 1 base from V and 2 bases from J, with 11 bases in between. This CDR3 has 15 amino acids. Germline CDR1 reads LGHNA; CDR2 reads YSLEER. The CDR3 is CASSQVGVPNYGYTF. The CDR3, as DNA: TGCGCCAGCAGCCAAGTAGGGGTTCCCAACTATGGCTACACCTTC.

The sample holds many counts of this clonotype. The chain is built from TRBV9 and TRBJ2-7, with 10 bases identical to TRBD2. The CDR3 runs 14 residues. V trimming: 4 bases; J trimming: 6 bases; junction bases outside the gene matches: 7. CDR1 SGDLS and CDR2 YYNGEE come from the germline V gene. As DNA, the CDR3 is TGTGCCAGCAGCTCTAGCGGGAGCTTGGCCGAGCAGTACTTC. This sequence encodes CASSSSGSLAEQYF.